These T cell receptor beta chains were read from a single sample in a study of T cell responses to AZD1222 COVID-19 vaccine. The table came from immunoSEQ multiplex PCR; TCRdb's copy has only in-frame clones and leaves some out. The table lists some 150,000 clones, around 93% of them singletons. Sequences were derived from peripheral blood, sampled 28 days after the second AZD1222 dose. The receptors here all came from an adult who received the AZD1222 COVID-19 vaccine. The CDR3 runs from the conserved cysteine through the conserved F or W. The order of the fields is D gene, V gene, J gene, CDR3 protein, CDR3 DNA. A D gene is named only where the DNA matches it firmly.

>.|TRBV7-3|TRBJ1-3
CASSQGSGNTIYF
TGTGCCAGCAGTCAAGGGTCTGGAAACACCATATATTTT
>TRBD1|TRBV6-5|TRBJ1-1
CASSFDRDHPNTEAFF
TGTGCCAGCAGTTTCGACAGGGACCATCCGAACACTGAAGCTTTCTTT
>.|TRBV30|TRBJ1-2
CAWRGVSYGYTF
TGTGCCTGGAGAGGGGTTTCCTATGGCTACACCTTC
>.|TRBV3-1/TRBV3-2|TRBJ2-3
CASSPYITDTQYF
TGTGCCAGCAGCCCCTATATCACAGATACGCAGTATTTT
>.|TRBV19|TRBJ2-3
CASSIGTASTDTQYF
TGTGCCAGTAGTATAGGGACTGCAAGCACAGATACGCAGTATTTT
>.|TRBV7-9|TRBJ2-5
CASTPSPGTHQETQYF
TGTGCCAGCACCCCCAGCCCCGGGACTCACCAAGAGACCCAGTACTTC
>.|TRBV28|TRBJ2-7
CASSQGGSSYEQYF
TGTGCCAGCAGCCAGGGGGGGAGCTCCTACGAGCAGTACTTC
>TRBD2|TRBV3-1/TRBV3-2|TRBJ2-7
CASSQGGGLYEQYF
TGTGCCAGCAGCCAAGGCGGGGGTTTGTACGAGCAGTACTTC
>.|TRBV6-1|TRBJ1-4
CASSEALGDEKLFF
TGTGCCAGCAGTGAAGCGCTGGGGGATGAAAAACTGTTTTTT
>TRBD2|TRBV19|TRBJ2-1
CASSIGLAGAYNEQFF
TGTGCCAGTAGTATCGGGCTAGCGGGAGCCTACAATGAGCAGTTCTTC
>.|TRBV4-1|TRBJ1-2
CASSQDHARYGYTF
TGCGCCAGCAGCCAAGATCATGCTCGATATGGCTACACCTTC
>.|TRBV19|TRBJ1-1
CASSRGSAGNTEAFF
TGTGCCAGTAGTAGAGGGTCGGCGGGGAACACTGAAGCTTTCTTT
>.|TRBV5-1|TRBJ1-4
CASSSETQRTEKLFF
TGCGCCAGCAGTTCCGAAACCCAAAGGACTGAAAAACTGTTTTTT
>.|TRBV5-1|TRBJ2-2
CASSLDSPRTGELFF
TGCGCCAGCAGCTTGGACAGCCCCCGAACCGGGGAGCTGTTTTTT
>.|TRBV20-1|TRBJ1-5
CSASKRTAAGNQPQHF
TGCAGTGCTAGTAAGCGGACAGCGGCAGGCAATCAGCCCCAGCATTTT
>.|TRBV4-3|TRBJ2-2
CASSQETGNTGELFF
TGCGCCAGCAGCCAGGAGACAGGGAACACCGGGGAGCTGTTTTTT